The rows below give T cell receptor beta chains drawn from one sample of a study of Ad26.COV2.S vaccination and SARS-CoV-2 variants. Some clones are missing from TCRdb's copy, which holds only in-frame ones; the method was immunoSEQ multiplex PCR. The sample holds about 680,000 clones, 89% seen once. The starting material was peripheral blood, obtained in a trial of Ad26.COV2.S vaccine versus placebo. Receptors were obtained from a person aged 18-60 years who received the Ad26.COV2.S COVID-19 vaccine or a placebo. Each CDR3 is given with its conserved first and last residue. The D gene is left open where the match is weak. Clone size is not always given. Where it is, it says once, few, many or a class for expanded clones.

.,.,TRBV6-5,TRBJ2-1,TGTGCCAGCAGTTACTCCCTAGTTAATACCTACAATGAGCAGTTCTTC,CASSYSLVNTYNEQFF
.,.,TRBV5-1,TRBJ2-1,TGCGCCAGCAGCCTAAACTCCTACACGTTCGACAATGAGCAGTTCTTC,CASSLNSYTFDNEQFF
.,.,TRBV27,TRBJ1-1,TGTGCCAGCAGTTGGTCCGGGAACACTGAAGCTTTCTTT,CASSWSGNTEAFF
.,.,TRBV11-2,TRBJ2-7,TGTGCCAGCAGCTTAGTAGGGACCGCTTCCTCCTACGAGCAGTACTTC,CASSLVGTASSYEQYF
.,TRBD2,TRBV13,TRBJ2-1,TGTGCCAGCAGCTTAGTAAGGACTAGCGGGAGTACTGAGCAGTTCTTC,CASSLVRTSGSTEQFF
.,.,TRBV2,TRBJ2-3,TGTGCCAGCAAGGACTGGAGGATAGATACGCAGTATTTT,CASKDWRIDTQYF
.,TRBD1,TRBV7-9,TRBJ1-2,TGTGCCAGCAGCCAACAGGGGGCTGTTGGCTACACCTTC,CASSQQGAVGYTF
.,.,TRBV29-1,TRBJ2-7,TGCAGCGTTGGTTTGGTACAGGGTGGTGAGCAGTACTTC,CSVGLVQGGEQYF
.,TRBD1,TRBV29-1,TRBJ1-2,TGCAGCGTTCTATCTCCTGACAGGGATAGAGATGGCTACACCTTC,CSVLSPDRDRDGYTF
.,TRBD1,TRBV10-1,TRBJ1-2,TGCGCCAAGAGCGAGGACAGGGGTTGTGGCTACACCTTC,CAKSEDRGCGYTF
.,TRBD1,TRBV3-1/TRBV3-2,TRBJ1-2,TGTGCCAGCAGCCAAGGGGACAGGATTAACTATGGCTACACCTTC,CASSQGDRINYGYTF
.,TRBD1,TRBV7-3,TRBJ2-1,TGTGCCAGCAGCTGGGGACAGGGGGACAATGAGCAGTTCTTC,CASSWGQGDNEQFF
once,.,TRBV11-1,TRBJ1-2,TGTGCCAGCAGCTTAGCCCCCGACAGGCTCAATGGCTACACCTTC,CASSLAPDRLNGYTF
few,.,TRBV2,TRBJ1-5,TGTGCCAGCAGTGGGCAGAGGGATAGCAATCAGCCCCAGCATTTT,CASSGQRDSNQPQHF
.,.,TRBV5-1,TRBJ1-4,TGCGCCAGCAGAGAGGTGCGTGGCGGGGATGAAAAACTGTTTTTT,CASREVRGGDEKLFF
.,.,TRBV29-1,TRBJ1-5,TGCAGCACGCAGGACAACAATCAGCCCCAGCATTTT,CSTQDNNQPQHF
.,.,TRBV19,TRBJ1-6,TGTGCCAGTAGTATCGCCCACATGGGAAATTCACCCCTCCACTTT,CASSIAHMGNSPLHF
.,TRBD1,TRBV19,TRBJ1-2,TGTGCCAGTAGTTATCCCCGACAGGGCACCTATGGCTACACCTTC,CASSYPRQGTYGYTF
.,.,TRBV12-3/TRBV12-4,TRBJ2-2,TGTGCCAGCACTTACCAGGAAACCGGGGAGCTGTTTTTT,CASTYQETGELFF
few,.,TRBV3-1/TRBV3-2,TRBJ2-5,TGTGCCAGCAGCCAAGCCGTCGCGGGGTACCAAGAGACCCAGTACTTC,CASSQAVAGYQETQYF
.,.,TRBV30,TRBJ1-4,TGTGCCTGGACACTGGGGACGGTTAATGAAAAACTGTTTTTT,CAWTLGTVNEKLFF
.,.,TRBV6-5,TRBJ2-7,TGTGCCAGCAGTATTAGGGGGAGGTCCTACGAGCAGTACTTC,CASSIRGRSYEQYF
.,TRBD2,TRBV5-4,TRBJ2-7,TGTGCCAGCAGCTTGGCCCCTAGCGGGCAAACCTACGAGCAGTACTTC,CASSLAPSGQTYEQYF
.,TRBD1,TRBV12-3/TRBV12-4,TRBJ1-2,TGTGCCAGCAGTCCACAGGGGATCTATGGCTACACCTTC,CASSPQGIYGYTF
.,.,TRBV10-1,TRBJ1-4,TGCGCCAGTGGGGAGACTAATGAAAAACTGTTTTTT,CASGETNEKLFF
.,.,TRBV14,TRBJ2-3,TGTGCCAGCAGCCAAGACGCTAGCTCAGATACGCAGTATTTT,CASSQDASSDTQYF
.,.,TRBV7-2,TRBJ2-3,TGTGCCAGCAGAAAAAGCGCCCTCACAGATACGCAGTATTTT,CASRKSALTDTQYF
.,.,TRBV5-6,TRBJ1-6,TGTGCCAGCAGAGGGTCCCGGAGGTCACCCCTCCACTTT,CASRGSRRSPLHF
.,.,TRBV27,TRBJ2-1,TGTGCCAGCAGTTCCTACGACAGGGACTCCCAATACAATGAGCAGTTCTTC,CASSSYDRDSQYNEQFF
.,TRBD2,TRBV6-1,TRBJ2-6,TGTGCCAGCAGTGAGACTAGCGGAGGGGCTGGGGCCAACGTCCTGACTTTC,CASSETSGGAGANVLTF
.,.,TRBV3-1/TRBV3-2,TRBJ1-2,TGTGCCAGCAGCCAAGATCTCTCGGTGGGAGGCTACACCTTC,CASSQDLSVGGYTF
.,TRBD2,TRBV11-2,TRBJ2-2,TGTGCCAGCAGCTCGCGGGGGGAGAACACCGGGGAGCTGTTTTTT,CASSSRGENTGELFF
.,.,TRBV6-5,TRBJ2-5,TGTGCCAGCAGGGGAGGAGGGGGAAGAGAGACCCAGTACTTC,CASRGGGGRETQYF
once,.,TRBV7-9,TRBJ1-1,TGTGCCAGCAGCCTAAACGGGTGGGGGAACACTGAAGCTTTCTTT,CASSLNGWGNTEAFF
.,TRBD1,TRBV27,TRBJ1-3,TGTGCCAGCAGTTTATCCTGGGACAGGGGAAGAAACACCATATATTTT,CASSLSWDRGRNTIYF
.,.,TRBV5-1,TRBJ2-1,TGCGCCAGCAGCCAGACGGGGAACAATGAGCAGTTCTTC,CASSQTGNNEQFF
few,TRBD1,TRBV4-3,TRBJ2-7,TGCGCCAGCAGCCAAGCTGACAGGGCCTCCTACGAGCAGTACTTC,CASSQADRASYEQYF
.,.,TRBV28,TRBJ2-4,TGTGCCAGCAGGGGGGGTACAAACATTCAGTACTTC,CASRGGTNIQYF
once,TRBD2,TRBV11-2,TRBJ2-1,TGTGCCAGCAGCTTAGTATGGTCTAGCGGGAGTAGGGACAATGAGCAGTTCTTC,CASSLVWSSGSRDNEQFF
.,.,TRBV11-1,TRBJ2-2,TGTGCCAGCAGCTTAGCGGGGAGGGACAACGGGGAGCTGTTTTTT,CASSLAGRDNGELFF